This TCR beta chain derives from a study of cytomegalovirus exposure and HLA in healthy donors. The study's findings and limits: In a later analysis, V- and J-gene trimming of beta chains associated with a DCLRE1C missense variant, replicated independently.

Trimming took off 4 bases at V and 1 base at J, with 12 bases between the two ends. Germline CDR1 SGHRS, CDR2 YFSETQ. This CDR3 region has 14 residues. About this clone itself: Its antigen is not known.

Use of 60 Vbeta and 13 Jbeta primers characterized the PCR. Assay: immunoSEQ multiplex PCR; the TCRdb copy retains only in-frame clones and omits some. Here the sample table reports under 200,000 clones. The clonotype originates from a man younger than 40 in good health and CMV-seronegative. Input material: PBMCs. This chain links TRBV5-1 with TRBJ2-7, with D maybe TRBD2 (6 bases). The CDR3, as DNA: TGCGCCAGCAGCGAGCGGGCATTTTCCTACGAGCAGTACTTC. Protein product: CASSERAFSYEQYF.